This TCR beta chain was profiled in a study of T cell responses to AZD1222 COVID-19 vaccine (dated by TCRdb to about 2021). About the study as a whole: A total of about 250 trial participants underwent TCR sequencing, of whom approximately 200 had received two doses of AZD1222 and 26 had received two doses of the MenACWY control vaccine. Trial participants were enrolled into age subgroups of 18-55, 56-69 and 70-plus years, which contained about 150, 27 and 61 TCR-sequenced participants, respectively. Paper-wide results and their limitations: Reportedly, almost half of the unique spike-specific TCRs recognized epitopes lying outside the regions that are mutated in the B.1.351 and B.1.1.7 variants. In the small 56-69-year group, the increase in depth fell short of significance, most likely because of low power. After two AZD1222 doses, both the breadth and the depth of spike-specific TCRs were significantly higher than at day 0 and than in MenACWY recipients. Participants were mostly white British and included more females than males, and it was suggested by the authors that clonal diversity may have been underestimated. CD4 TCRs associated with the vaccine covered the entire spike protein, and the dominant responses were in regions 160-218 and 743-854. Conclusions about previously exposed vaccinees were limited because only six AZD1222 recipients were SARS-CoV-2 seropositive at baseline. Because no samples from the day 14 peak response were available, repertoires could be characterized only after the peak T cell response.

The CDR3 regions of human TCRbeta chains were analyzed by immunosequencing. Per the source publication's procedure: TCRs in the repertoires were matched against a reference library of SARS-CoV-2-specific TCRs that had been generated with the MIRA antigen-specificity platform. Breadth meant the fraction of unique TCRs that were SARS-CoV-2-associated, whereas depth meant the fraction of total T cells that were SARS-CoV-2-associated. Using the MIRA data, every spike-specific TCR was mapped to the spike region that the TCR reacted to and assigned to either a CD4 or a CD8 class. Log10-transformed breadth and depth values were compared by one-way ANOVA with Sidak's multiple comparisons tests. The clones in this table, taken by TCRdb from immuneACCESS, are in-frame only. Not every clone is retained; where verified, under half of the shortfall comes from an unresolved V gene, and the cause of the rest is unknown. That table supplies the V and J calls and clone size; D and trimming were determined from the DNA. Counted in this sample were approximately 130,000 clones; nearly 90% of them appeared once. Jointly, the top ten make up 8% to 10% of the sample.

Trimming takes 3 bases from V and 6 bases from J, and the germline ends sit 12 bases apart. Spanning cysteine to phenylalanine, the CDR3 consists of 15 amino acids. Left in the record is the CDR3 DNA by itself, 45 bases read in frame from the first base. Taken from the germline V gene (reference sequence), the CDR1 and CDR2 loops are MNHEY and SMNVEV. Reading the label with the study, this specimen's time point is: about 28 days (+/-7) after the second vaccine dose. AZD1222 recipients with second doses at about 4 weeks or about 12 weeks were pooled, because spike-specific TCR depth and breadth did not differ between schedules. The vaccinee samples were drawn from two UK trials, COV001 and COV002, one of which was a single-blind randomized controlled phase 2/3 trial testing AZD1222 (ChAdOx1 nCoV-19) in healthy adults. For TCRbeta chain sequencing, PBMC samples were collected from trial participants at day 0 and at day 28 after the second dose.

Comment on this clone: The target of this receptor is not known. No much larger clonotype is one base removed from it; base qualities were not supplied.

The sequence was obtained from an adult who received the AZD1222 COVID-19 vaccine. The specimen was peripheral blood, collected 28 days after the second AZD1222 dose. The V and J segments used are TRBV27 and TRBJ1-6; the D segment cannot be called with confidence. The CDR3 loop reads CASSFRQDSNSPLHF. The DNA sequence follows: TGTGCCAGCAGTTTTAGGCAGGACTCTAATTCACCCCTCCACTTT.